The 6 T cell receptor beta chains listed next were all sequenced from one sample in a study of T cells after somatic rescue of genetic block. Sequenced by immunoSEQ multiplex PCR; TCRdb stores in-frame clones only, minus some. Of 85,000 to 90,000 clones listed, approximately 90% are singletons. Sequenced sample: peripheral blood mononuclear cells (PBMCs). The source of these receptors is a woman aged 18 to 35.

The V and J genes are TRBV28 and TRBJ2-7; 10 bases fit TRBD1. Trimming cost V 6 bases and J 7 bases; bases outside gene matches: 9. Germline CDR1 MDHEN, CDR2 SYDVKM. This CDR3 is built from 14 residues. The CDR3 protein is CASSITDRGKEQYF. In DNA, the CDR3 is TGTGCCAGCAGCATTACGGACAGGGGGAAGGAGCAGTACTTC.

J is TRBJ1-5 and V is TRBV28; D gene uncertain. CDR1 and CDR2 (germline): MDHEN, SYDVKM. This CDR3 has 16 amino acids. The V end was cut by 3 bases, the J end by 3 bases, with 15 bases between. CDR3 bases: TGTGCCAGCAGTTTTGATTCTCGATTGTTCAATCAGCCCCAGCATTTT. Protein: CASSFDSRLFNQPQHF.

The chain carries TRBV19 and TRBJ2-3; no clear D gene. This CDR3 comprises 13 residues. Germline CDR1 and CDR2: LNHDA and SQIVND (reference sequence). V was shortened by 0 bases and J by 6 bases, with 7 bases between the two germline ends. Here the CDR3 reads CASSIDLEDTQYF. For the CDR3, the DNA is TGTGCCAGTAGTATAGATCTAGAGGATACGCAGTATTTT.

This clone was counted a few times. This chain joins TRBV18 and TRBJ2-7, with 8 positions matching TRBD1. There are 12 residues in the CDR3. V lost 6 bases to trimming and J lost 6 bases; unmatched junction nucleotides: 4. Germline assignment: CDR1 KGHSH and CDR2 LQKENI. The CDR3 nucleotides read TGTGCCAGCTCCCAGACAGGGGCCGAGCAGTACTTC. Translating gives CASSQTGAEQYF.

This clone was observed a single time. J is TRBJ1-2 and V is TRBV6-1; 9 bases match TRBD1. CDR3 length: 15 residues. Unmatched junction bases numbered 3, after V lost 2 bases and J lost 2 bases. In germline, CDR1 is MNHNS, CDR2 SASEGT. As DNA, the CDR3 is TGTGCCAGCAGTGAACGGACAGGGGCAAACTATGGCTACACCTTC. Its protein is CASSERTGANYGYTF.

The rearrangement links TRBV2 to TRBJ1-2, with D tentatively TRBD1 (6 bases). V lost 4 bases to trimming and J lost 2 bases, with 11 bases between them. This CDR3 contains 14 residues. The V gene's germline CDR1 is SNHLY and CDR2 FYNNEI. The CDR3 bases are TGTGCCAGCAGTGCTGGGACACTCAACTATGGCTACACCTTC. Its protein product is CASSAGTLNYGYTF. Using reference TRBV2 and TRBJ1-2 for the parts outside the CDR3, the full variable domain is EPEVTQTPSHQVTQMGQEVILRCVPISNHLYFYWYRQILGQKVEFLVSFYNNEISEKSEIFDDQFSVERPDGSNFTLKIRSTKLEDSAMYFCASSAGTLNYGYTFGSGTRLTVV.